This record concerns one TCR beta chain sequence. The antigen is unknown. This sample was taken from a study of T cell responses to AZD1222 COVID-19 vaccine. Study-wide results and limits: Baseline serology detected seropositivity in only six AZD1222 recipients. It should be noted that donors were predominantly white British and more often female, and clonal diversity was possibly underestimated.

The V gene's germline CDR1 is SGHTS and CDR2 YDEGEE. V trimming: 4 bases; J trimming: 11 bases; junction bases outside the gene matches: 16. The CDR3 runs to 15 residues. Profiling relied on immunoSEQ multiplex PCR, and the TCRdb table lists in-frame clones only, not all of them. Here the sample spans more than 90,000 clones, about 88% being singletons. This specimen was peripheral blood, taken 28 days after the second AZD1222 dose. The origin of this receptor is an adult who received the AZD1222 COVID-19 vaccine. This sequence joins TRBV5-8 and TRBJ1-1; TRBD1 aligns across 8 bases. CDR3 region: CASSADRDRQDGAFF. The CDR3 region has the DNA TGTGCCAGCAGCGCCGACCGGGACAGGCAAGACGGGGCTTTCTTT.